These 17 T cell receptor beta chains were sequenced from one sample in a study of blood T cell repertoires in COVID-19. Repertoires were generated with immunoSEQ multiplex PCR, while TCRdb's copy carries only in-frame clones and drops some. The sample includes about 150,000 clones, 80% to 90% seen only once; the top ten take about an eighth. The sequencing input was peripheral blood. These receptors were collected from a man aged 18 to 29 with COVID-19, enrolled during active disease.

The chain combines TRBV12-3 or TRBV12-4 with TRBJ2-7; no firm D call. The CDR3 totals 13 residues. V was cut by 3 bases and J by 0 bases, with 6 bases left in between. In nucleotides, the CDR3 is TGTGCCAGCAGTTTTGCCGGCTCCTACGAGCAGTACTTC. As protein: CASSFAGSYEQYF.

V usage is TRBV5-5 and J usage is TRBJ2-3; 8 bases are shared with TRBD2. Trimming took 2 bases from V and 3 from J; bases not matched to a gene: 5. CDR3 size: 15 residues. The V gene's germline CDR1 is SGHKS and CDR2 YYEKEE (reference sequence). The CDR3 spells CASSFSGGTTDTQYF. The CDR3 DNA reads as TGTGCCAGCAGCTTCTCGGGGGGGACGACAGATACGCAGTATTTT.

The chain carries TRBV3-1 (or the pseudogene TRBV3-2) and TRBJ2-3, with a possible D match to TRBD2 (6 bases). Germline assignment: CDR1 LGHDT and CDR2 YNNKEL (reference sequence). V was trimmed by 1 base and J by 9 bases, leaving 14 bases between them. CDR3 length equals 14 residues. In nucleotides, the CDR3 is TGTGCCAGCAGCCAAGTAAGCCGGGACTTCACGCAGTATTTT. This gives the protein CASSQVSRDFTQYF.

V is TRBV19 and J is TRBJ2-3; tentative D call: TRBD2 (6 bases). V was trimmed by 3 bases and J by 2 bases, leaving 12 bases between them. This CDR3 region has 15 residues. Germline loops: CDR1 LNHDA, CDR2 SQIVND (reference sequence). The CDR3, as DNA: TGTGCCAGTAGTATGGGGGGACGGATCACAGATACGCAGTATTTT. Translated, it gives CASSMGGRITDTQYF. The full variable domain, rest sourced from reference TRBV19 and TRBJ2-3, is DGGITQSPKYLFRKEGQNVTLSCEQNLNHDAMYWYRQDPGQGLRLIYYSQIVNDFQKGDIAEGYSVSREKKESFPLTVTSAQKNPTAFYLCASSMGGRITDTQYFGPGTRLTVL.

The rearrangement joins TRBV2 to TRBJ2-7; D may be TRBD1 (6 bases). The germline V gene encodes CDR1 SNHLY and CDR2 FYNNEI. The CDR3 length is 14 residues. V was clipped by 7 bases and J by 6 bases, with 19 bases between them. DNA for the CDR3: TGTGCCAGCATGGCTGGAAGAAGAGGGGGCGAGCAGTACTTC. As protein: CASMAGRRGGEQYF.

The rearrangement links TRBV6-1 to TRBJ2-1; D gene ambiguous. The ends were cut back, 3 bases at V and 2 bases at J, with 11 bases in the middle. Per germline, CDR1 MNHNS and CDR2 SASEGT. CDR3 length: 15 amino acids. The CDR3 loop reads CASSDHSYAYNEQFF. CDR3 DNA: TGTGCCAGCAGTGATCACAGTTATGCCTACAATGAGCAGTTCTTC.

The V call is TRBV7-9, the J call TRBJ1-4; weak D call: TRBD1 (5 bases). Germline lookup yields CDR1 SEHNR and CDR2 FQNEAQ (reference sequence). The CDR3 is 15 residues long. The V gene lost 5 bases and the J gene lost 8 bases, with 18 bases spanning the gap. In DNA, the CDR3 is TGTGCCAGCAGCCCCCCGGGGGTACTTTTCGAAAAACTGTTTTTT. As protein: CASSPPGVLFEKLFF.

The V gene is TRBV2, the J gene TRBJ2-2, with D unresolved. The germline CDR1 and CDR2 sequences are SNHLY and FYNNEI. The CDR3 totals 16 residues. Deletions cut 10 bases from V and 3 bases from J, with 21 bases between. The chain's CDR3 is CATPRHPGRDTGELFF. In DNA, the CDR3 is TGTGCCACCCCCCGGCACCCGGGTCGCGACACCGGGGAGCTGTTTTTT.

The rearrangement links TRBV27 to TRBJ2-7, with D possibly matching TRBD2 (6 bases). Germline values: CDR1 MNHEY, CDR2 SMNVEV (reference sequence). V was trimmed by 2 bases and J by 2 bases, leaving 10 bases between them. The CDR3 spans 14 residues. The CDR3 loop is CASSLTPGAYEQYF. The CDR3 bases are TGTGCCAGCAGTTTAACTCCGGGGGCCTACGAGCAGTACTTC.

The rearrangement uses TRBV5-8 and TRBJ2-7, with D possibly matching TRBD1 (5 bases). From germline, CDR1 is SGHTS and CDR2 YDEGEE. The CDR3 has 12 residues. Trimming cost V 5 bases and J 3 bases, with 9 bases left between them. The CDR3 nucleotides read TGTGCCAGCAGTTCCGACAGCTACGAGCAGTACTTC. Translated, it gives CASSSDSYEQYF.

The V call is TRBV6-7, the J call TRBJ2-7; 10 bases are shared with TRBD1. TRBV6-7 is an ORF; its function is uncertain. The CDR3 length is 17 residues. V trimming: 0 bases; J trimming: 3 bases; junction bases outside the gene matches: 8. Here the CDR3 DNA reads TGTGCCAGCAGTTACTCCCGAGACAGGGGGCTTCTCTACGAGCAGTACTTC. Protein sequence: CASSYSRDRGLLYEQYF.

The chain is built from TRBV5-1 and TRBJ2-1, with TRBD2 matching over 12 bases. CDR1 is SGHRS and CDR2 is YFSETQ in the germline V gene. The CDR3 runs 16 residues. After removal of 4 bases from V and 6 bases from J, the junction contained 8 bases not matched to a gene. The CDR3 sequence is CASSMLTSGSGNEQFF. The DNA of the CDR3 is TGCGCCAGCAGCATGCTGACTAGCGGGAGTGGCAATGAGCAGTTCTTC.

This CDR3 reads CASSERQGSGNTIYF. The CDR3 DNA sequence: TGTGCCAGCAGTGAACGACAGGGCTCTGGAAACACCATATATTTT. The rearrangement joins TRBV6-1 to TRBJ1-3, with 7 bases aligning to TRBD1. The CDR3 extends over 15 amino acids. V trimming: 2 bases; J trimming: 0 bases; junction bases outside the gene matches: 1. In germline, CDR1 is MNHNS, CDR2 SASEGT.

The V call is TRBV29-1, the J call TRBJ2-7; D might be TRBD2 (6 bases). V lost 6 bases and J lost 2, with 11 bases in between. CDR3 length: 12 residues. Germline assignment: CDR1 SQVTM and CDR2 ANQGSEA. The CDR3 nucleotides are TGCAGCGTCCCGTGGGGGGCCTACGAGCAGTACTTC. Amino acids: CSVPWGAYEQYF.

The chain couples TRBV7-9 to TRBJ2-5; 9 nucleotides match TRBD2. J lost 5 bases, V lost 5 bases, and 6 bases had no gene match. Per the germline V gene, CDR1 is SEHNR and CDR2 is FQNEAQ (reference sequence). This CDR3 spans 14 amino acids. DNA of the CDR3: TGTGCCAGCAGCATTAGCGGGAGTTGGGAGACCCAGTACTTC. The encoded protein is CASSISGSWETQYF.

The chain recombines TRBV19 with TRBJ1-5; 11 nucleotides align to TRBD1. Per germline, CDR1 LNHDA and CDR2 SQIVND (reference sequence). CDR3 length: 15 amino acids. V lost 5 bases, J lost 2 bases, and 2 bases stayed unmatched. CDR3: CASSWGQGGNQPQHF. CDR3 DNA: TGTGCCAGTAGTTGGGGACAGGGGGGCAATCAGCCCCAGCATTTT.

The chain's CDR3 is CASSERVPTGGDEQYF. Written as DNA, the CDR3 is TGTGCCAGCAGTGAAAGAGTCCCGACAGGGGGGGACGAGCAGTACTTC. This chain links TRBV6-1 with TRBJ2-5; 9 bases match TRBD1. The assigned J gene may be wrong: the sequence end matches TRBJ2-7 better. CDR3 length: 16 residues. Per the germline V gene, CDR1 is MNHNS and CDR2 is SASEGT.